Presented here are 29 T cell receptor beta chains from one specimen sequenced in a study of shared clonotypes between healthy human individuals. Sequenced by immunoSEQ multiplex PCR; TCRdb stores in-frame clones only, minus some. The data contain under 1,100,000 clones, under 80% of them singletons. Sequencing used memory CD4+ T cells sorted from blood. Subset in this sample: CD45RA-negative fraction. The receptors derive from a young man in good health.

The chain recombines TRBV19 with TRBJ2-5, with D maybe TRBD1 (6 bases). The CDR3 contains 16 residues. CDR1 and CDR2 from the germline V gene are LNHDA and SQIVND (reference sequence). V was cut by 3 bases and J by 2 bases, with 16 bases left in between. CDR3 amino acids: CASSMVGQSGQETQYF. As DNA, the CDR3 is TGTGCCAGTAGTATGGTAGGACAGTCTGGACAAGAGACCCAGTACTTC.

The J gene is TRBJ2-3, the V gene TRBV4-3; D is possibly TRBD1 or TRBD2 (6 bases each). Germline loops: CDR1 LGHNA, CDR2 YSLEER. V lost 0 bases, J lost 2 bases, and 15 bases lay in between. The CDR3 extends over 17 amino acids. This CDR3 reads CASSQDNGGGFTDTQYF. The CDR3 nucleotides read TGCGCCAGCAGCCAAGACAACGGAGGGGGTTTCACAGATACGCAGTATTTT.

The rearrangement links TRBV30 to TRBJ1-1, with D unclear. The CDR3 length is 15 residues. V was shortened by 2 bases and J by 0 bases, with 13 bases between the two germline ends. The germline V gene has CDR1 GTSNPN and CDR2 SVGIG (reference sequence). This chain's CDR3 is CAWSPPRGMNTEAFF. CDR3 DNA: TGTGCCTGGAGTCCTCCTCGAGGAATGAACACTGAAGCTTTCTTT.

The chain couples TRBV12-5 to TRBJ1-3; D possibly corresponds to TRBD1 (5 bases). The CDR3 spans 18 residues. The ends were cut back, 0 bases at V and 1 base at J, with 16 bases in the middle. Germline V gives CDR1 LGHNT, CDR2 FRNRAP. This chain's CDR3 is CASGLVLGPGFSGNTIYF. CDR3 in DNA: TGTGCTAGTGGTTTGGTATTAGGACCAGGGTTTTCTGGAAACACCATATATTTT. The entire variable domain, with the rest obtained from reference TRBV12-5 and TRBJ1-3, is as follows: DARVTQTPRHKVTEMGQEVTMRCQPILGHNTVFWYRQTMMQGLELLAYFRNRAPLDDSGMPKDRFSAEMPDATLATLKIQPSEPRDSAVYFCASGLVLGPGFSGNTIYFGEGSWLTVV.

This chain connects TRBV2 to TRBJ2-5, with unresolved D. Between the trimmed V and J ends, which lost 7 bases and 2 bases, there was a span of 11 bases. The V gene's germline CDR1 is SNHLY and CDR2 FYNNEI. The CDR3 contains 13 residues. The CDR3 here is CASNKLLQETQYF. CDR3 nucleotides: TGTGCCAGCAATAAGTTGTTACAAGAGACCCAGTACTTC.

The rearrangement joins TRBV5-1 to TRBJ2-2; 7 bases line up with TRBD2. Germline assignment: CDR1 SGHRS and CDR2 YFSETQ. V shed 2 bases and J 3 bases; nucleotides not matched to a gene: 10. There are 17 residues in the CDR3. CDR3 sequence reads: CASSFLRPGRDTGELFF. The CDR3 nucleotides are TGCGCCAGCAGCTTCCTCCGGCCAGGGAGGGACACCGGGGAGCTGTTTTTT.

The chain employs TRBV4-1 and TRBJ2-5; D not resolved. Germline V gene sequence: CDR1 MGHRA, CDR2 YSYEKL. There are 13 residues in the CDR3. V shed 4 bases and J shed 2 bases, with 8 bases lying between them. The CDR3 nucleotides are TGCGCCAGCAGCCGAAATAGACAAGAGACCCAGTACTTC. Translating gives CASSRNRQETQYF.

V usage is TRBV4-2 and J usage is TRBJ2-5; 9 bases are shared with TRBD2. The trim removed 4 bases at V and 2 bases at J, leaving 8 bases unmatched. The CDR3 is 16 residues long. Germline values: CDR1 LGHNA, CDR2 YNFKEQ. The CDR3 sequence: CASSPRLAGGQETQYF. The CDR3 DNA reads as TGTGCCAGCAGCCCAAGGCTCGCGGGGGGGCAAGAGACCCAGTACTTC.

This clone was found many times. This chain connects TRBV29-1 to TRBJ2-2; D gene uncertain. The CDR3 length is 11 residues. The V end lost 5 bases, the J end lost 1 base, and 2 bases lay between the germline ends. Germline CDR1 reads SQVTM; CDR2 reads ANQGSEA. CDR3: CSVMNTGELFF. The CDR3, as DNA: TGCAGCGTTATGAACACCGGGGAGCTGTTTTTT.

The chain recombines TRBV6-5 with TRBJ2-7; 7 bases map to TRBD1. Unmatched junction bases numbered 7, after V lost 5 bases and J lost 3 bases. In germline, CDR1 is MNHEY, CDR2 SVGAGI. This CDR3 is 14 amino acids long. The CDR3 DNA reads as TGTGCCAGCAGTAAATGGGACAGTAACTACGAGCAGTACTTC. Translation: CASSKWDSNYEQYF.

The sample holds one count of this clone. The chain links TRBV7-6 to TRBJ2-1, with 10 bases aligning to TRBD2. The CDR3 is made up of 16 amino acids. Trimming cost V 5 bases and J 3 bases; bases outside gene matches: 7. The germline V gene has CDR1 SGHVS and CDR2 FNYEAQ. CDR3: CASSPRAGGFYNEQFF. The CDR3 DNA reads as TGTGCCAGCAGCCCCCGAGCGGGAGGGTTCTACAATGAGCAGTTCTTC.

The chain carries TRBV5-5 and TRBJ1-2, with a possible D match to TRBD1 (5 bases). There are 13 residues in the CDR3. V shed 3 bases and J shed 5 bases, with 11 bases lying between them. Germline V gives CDR1 SGHKS, CDR2 YYEKEE (reference sequence). The CDR3 DNA reads as TGTGCCAGCAGCTCGACAGCCTCTTATGGCTACACCTTC. It translates to CASSSTASYGYTF.

In its sample, this clone was seen once. The DNA of the CDR3 is TGTGCCATCAGTGAGTCGACCACCCCCTCTGGGGCCAACGTCCTGACTTTC. Its protein is CAISESTTPSGANVLTF. V and J are TRBV10-3 and TRBJ2-6; D is ambiguous. The length of the CDR3 is 17 residues. CDR1 is ENHRY and CDR2 is SYGVKD in the germline V gene. Between the trimmed V and J ends, which lost 0 bases and 0 bases, there was a span of 9 bases.

This clone was detected only once. The rearrangement joins TRBV28 to TRBJ2-1; unclear D gene. Trimming left V 7 bases short and J 6 bases short, with 19 bases between. This CDR3 is built from 15 residues. Germline CDR1 MDHEN, CDR2 SYDVKM. CDR3 sequence reads: CASTLPGPVLNEQFF. In DNA, the CDR3 is TGTGCCAGCACCCTACCGGGTCCTGTTCTCAATGAGCAGTTCTTC.

About this clone: The sample carries other DNA sequences with the same CDR3. J is TRBJ2-7 and V is TRBV28; D remains ambiguous. Germline CDR1 reads MDHEN; CDR2 reads SYDVKM. The ends were cut back, 3 bases at V and 4 bases at J, with 4 bases in the middle. The CDR3 is 11 amino acids. DNA for the CDR3: TGTGCCAGCAGTTTGGGATACGAGCAGTACTTC. Its translation: CASSLGYEQYF.

The V and J genes are TRBV5-4 and TRBJ1-1; D not certain. This CDR3 comprises 15 residues. Trimming shortened V by 0 bases and J by 7 bases, and 16 bases separated the two germline ends. Germline V gene sequence: CDR1 SGHNT, CDR2 YYREEE (reference sequence). The CDR3 nucleotides read TGTGCCAGCAGCTTGGATCAGACGGGTTGGGGTGAAGCTTTCTTT. Protein sequence: CASSLDQTGWGEAFF.

The V call is TRBV7-9, the J call TRBJ1-2; D is perhaps TRBD1 (5 bases). Trimming pared 1 base from V and 5 bases from J, leaving 14 bases between. This CDR3 spans 15 amino acids. Germline CDR1 and CDR2: SEHNR and FQNEAQ (reference sequence). The CDR3 is CASSLDRRNPYGYTF. The CDR3, as DNA: TGTGCCAGCAGCTTAGACAGGCGCAATCCTTATGGCTACACCTTC.

This clone has only one observation. The chain employs TRBV5-6 and TRBJ2-1, with TRBD2 matching over 7 bases. The CDR3 has 18 residues. After removal of 4 bases from V and 0 bases from J, the junction contained 13 bases not matched to a gene. The germline V gene has CDR1 SGHDT and CDR2 YYEEEE. The chain's CDR3 is CASSAQVWGGSSYNEQFF. The CDR3 coding sequence is TGTGCCAGCAGCGCGCAGGTTTGGGGCGGGAGCTCCTACAATGAGCAGTTCTTC.

This clone was counted once. The chain has TRBV14 and TRBJ2-5; no definite D call. Per the germline V gene, CDR1 is SGHDN and CDR2 is FVKESK. CDR3 length: 14 amino acids. The V end lost 1 base, the J end lost 4 bases, and 10 bases lay between the germline ends. Written as DNA, the CDR3 is TGTGCCAGCAGCCAAGTCAGTACCAGAGAGACCCAGTACTTC. Encoded protein: CASSQVSTRETQYF.

This clone was found a few times. One junction end does not reproduce the germline sequence, and a read error may be involved. This chain connects TRBV5-1 to TRBJ1-2; weak D call: TRBD1 (6 bases). Per germline, CDR1 SGHRS and CDR2 YFSETQ. The CDR3 runs to 11 residues. The CDR3 DNA sequence: TGCGCCAGCAGCCTAACGGGACACTACGACTTC. It specifies CASSLTGHYDF.

The chain links TRBV2 to TRBJ2-7; D is ambiguous. V lost 7 bases and J 7 bases, leaving 17 bases between the germline ends. CDR3 length equals 13 residues. Germline V gene data show CDR1 as SNHLY and CDR2 as FYNNEI. Written as DNA, the CDR3 is TGTGCCAGCAACTCGTGGCGAGATTTAGAGCAGTACTTC. Translated, it gives CASNSWRDLEQYF. Supplemented by reference TRBV2 and TRBJ2-7, the full variable domain reads EPEVTQTPSHQVTQMGQEVILRCVPISNHLYFYWYRQILGQKVEFLVSFYNNEISEKSEIFDDQFSVERPDGSNFTLKIRSTKLEDSAMYFCASNSWRDLEQYFGPGTRLTVT.

CDR3 sequence reads: CASSQADTTSEQYF. The DNA of the CDR3 is TGCGCCAGCAGCCAAGCGGACACTACGTCCGAGCAGTACTTC. V and J are TRBV4-1 and TRBJ2-7; TRBD1 is a possible D gene (5 bases). The CDR3 runs to 14 residues. Looked up from germline, CDR1 is MGHRA and CDR2 is YSYEKL. V shed 1 base and J shed 6 bases, with 13 bases lying between them.

The chain uses TRBV30 and TRBJ1-4; 7 nucleotides agree with TRBD1. The germline gives CDR1 GTSNPN, CDR2 SVGIG (reference sequence). CDR3 length equals 14 residues. V gave up 3 bases and J gave up 5 bases; unmatched junction bases: 6. CDR3 nucleotide sequence: TGTGCCTGGAGCACCGGGACAGCGAATGAAAAACTGTTTTTT. Translated: CAWSTGTANEKLFF.

The CDR3 sequence: CAINGEGTNSPLHF. The CDR3 DNA follows: TGTGCCATCAACGGGGAGGGGACTAACTCACCCCTCCACTTT. The chain employs TRBV10-3 and TRBJ1-6, with a weak D call TRBD1 (5 bases). The CDR3 contains 14 residues. The V end was cut by 7 bases, the J end by 10 bases, with 17 bases between. Per germline, CDR1 ENHRY and CDR2 SYGVKD.

The chain couples TRBV7-9 to TRBJ2-1; D is ambiguous. With 2 bases removed from V and 3 bases from J, the gap between germline ends came to 8 bases. The germline CDR1 and CDR2 sequences are SEHNR and FQNEAQ (reference sequence). CDR3 length: 14 residues. CDR3 in amino acids: CASSLSASYNEQFF. The CDR3 region has the DNA TGTGCCAGCAGCTTAAGTGCCAGCTACAATGAGCAGTTCTTC.

CDR3 bases: TGTGCCAGCAGCACGCGGACTAGCGGGAATACCGGGGAGCTGTTTTTT. Translating it yields CASSTRTSGNTGELFF. This sequence joins TRBV7-2 and TRBJ2-2; 12 nucleotides match TRBD2. Germline V gene sequence: CDR1 SGHTA, CDR2 FQGNSA. With V trimmed by 5 bases and J by 5 bases, 6 bases remained unmatched. The CDR3 runs to 16 residues.

Of note for this clone: Additional DNA sequences in this sample encode the identical CDR3. The rearrangement links TRBV4-3 to TRBJ1-2, with D perhaps matching TRBD1 (5 bases). Germline values: CDR1 LGHNA, CDR2 YSLEER. There are 14 residues in the CDR3. Deletions cut 0 bases from V and 3 bases from J, with 8 bases between. Written as DNA, the CDR3 is TGCGCCAGCAGCCAAGATCCGACAGACTATGGCTACACCTTC. Its translation: CASSQDPTDYGYTF.

J is TRBJ2-5 and V is TRBV4-3, with a weak D call TRBD2 (6 bases). The CDR3 is made up of 16 amino acids. CDR1 is LGHNA, CDR2 YSLEER, per germline. V was cut by 0 bases and J by 5 bases, with 16 bases left in between. CDR3 nucleotides: TGCGCCAGCAGCCAAGAGCCGGGAGCCGCTCGGGAGACCCAGTACTTC. Its translation is CASSQEPGAARETQYF.

This chain uses TRBV28 with TRBJ2-7; D is tentatively TRBD1 or TRBD2 (7 bases each). Germline CDR1 and CDR2: MDHEN and SYDVKM. The CDR3 totals 14 residues. V lost 4 bases, J lost 4 bases, and 14 bases lay in between. CDR3 sequence (DNA): TGTGCCAGCAGTTCCCAGGGGGGGCCTTACGAGCAGTACTTC. Translation: CASSSQGGPYEQYF. The variable domain in full, with the rest retrieved from reference TRBV28 and TRBJ2-7, is DVKVTQSSRYLVKRTGEKVFLECVQDMDHENMFWYRQDPGLGLRLIYFSYDVKMKEKGDIPEGYSVSREKKERFSLILESASTNQTSMYLCASSSQGGPYEQYFGPGTRLTVT.